The clone carrying this T cell receptor (beta chain) was counted at least ten times. The time point denotes: newly diagnosed GD, antithyroid drugs for less than 3 months. Isolated PBMC RNA provided the starting material for the TCR library. The data belong to a study of regulatory T cells in long-lasting Graves disease. This CDR3 region has 14 residues. The ends were cut back, 8 bases at V and 4 bases at J, with 17 bases in the middle. Per germline, CDR1 MNHEY and CDR2 SMNVEV (reference sequence). Arm-PCR of CDR3 regions and iRepertoire HTBI primers were the basis on which TCR beta libraries were built. TCRdb redid the calling of the multiplex PCR reads with MiXCR, one entry per CDR3 protein. This sample yields 450,000 to 500,000 distinct CDR3 sequences, of which 15% to 20% are seen a single time; less than 15% belongs to the top ten. The same data also contributed to another study, on T cells in Graves' hyperthyroidism and ophthalmopathy. According to that study: Uncontrolled infections, other autoimmune diseases, pregnancy or lactation led to exclusion of patients.

This specimen consisted of peripheral blood mononuclear cells (PBMCs), obtained at new diagnosis, from a patient treated with antithyroid drugs. This clonotype was sampled from a man in his forties with Graves disease. This chain joins TRBV27 and TRBJ2-5, with D hard to call. The CDR3 DNA follows: TGTGCCAGCTTCTCCTACGGGTTCCGAGAGACCCAGTACTTC. It specifies CASFSYGFRETQYF.